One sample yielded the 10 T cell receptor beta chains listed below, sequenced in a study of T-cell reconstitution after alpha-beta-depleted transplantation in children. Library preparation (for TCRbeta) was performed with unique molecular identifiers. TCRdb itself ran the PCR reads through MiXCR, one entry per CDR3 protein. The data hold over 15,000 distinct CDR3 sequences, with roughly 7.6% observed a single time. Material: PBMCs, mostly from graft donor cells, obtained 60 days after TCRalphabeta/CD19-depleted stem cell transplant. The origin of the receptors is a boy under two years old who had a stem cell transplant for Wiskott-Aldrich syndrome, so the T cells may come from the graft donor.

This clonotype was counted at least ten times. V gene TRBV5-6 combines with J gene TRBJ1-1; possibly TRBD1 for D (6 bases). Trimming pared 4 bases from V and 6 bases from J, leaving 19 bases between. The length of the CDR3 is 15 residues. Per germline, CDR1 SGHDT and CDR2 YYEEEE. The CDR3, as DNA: TGTGCCAGCAGCCAGGGGCCCGGGGGGGGCCCTGAAGCTTTCTTT. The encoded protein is CASSQGPGGGPEAFF.

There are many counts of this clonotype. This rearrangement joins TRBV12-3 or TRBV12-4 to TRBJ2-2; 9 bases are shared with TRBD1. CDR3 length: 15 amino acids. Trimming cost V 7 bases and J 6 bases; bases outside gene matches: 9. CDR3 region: CASIYGTGIAGELFF. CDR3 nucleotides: TGTGCCAGCATCTACGGGACAGGGATCGCCGGGGAGCTGTTTTTT.

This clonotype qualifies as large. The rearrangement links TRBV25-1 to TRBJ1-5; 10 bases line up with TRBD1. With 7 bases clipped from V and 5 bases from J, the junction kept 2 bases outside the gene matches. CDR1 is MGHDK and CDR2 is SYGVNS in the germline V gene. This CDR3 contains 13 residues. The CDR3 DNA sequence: TGTGCCAGCACAGGACAGGGGGATCAGCCCCAGCATTTT. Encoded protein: CASTGQGDQPQHF.

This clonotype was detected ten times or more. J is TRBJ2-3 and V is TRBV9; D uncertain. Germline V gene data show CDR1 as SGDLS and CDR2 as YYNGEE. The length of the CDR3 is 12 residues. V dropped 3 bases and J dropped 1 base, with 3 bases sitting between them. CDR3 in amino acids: CASSGGTDTQYF. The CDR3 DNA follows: TGTGCCAGCAGCGGGGGCACAGATACGCAGTATTTT.

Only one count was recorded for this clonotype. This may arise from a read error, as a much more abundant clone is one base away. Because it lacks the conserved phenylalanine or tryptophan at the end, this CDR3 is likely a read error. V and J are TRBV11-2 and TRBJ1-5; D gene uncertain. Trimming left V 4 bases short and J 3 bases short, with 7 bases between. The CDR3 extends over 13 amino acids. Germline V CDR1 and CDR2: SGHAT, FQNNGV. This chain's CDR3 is CASSYGNNQPQHL. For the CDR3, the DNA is TGTGCCAGCAGCTATGGTAACAATCAGCCCCAGCATTTA.

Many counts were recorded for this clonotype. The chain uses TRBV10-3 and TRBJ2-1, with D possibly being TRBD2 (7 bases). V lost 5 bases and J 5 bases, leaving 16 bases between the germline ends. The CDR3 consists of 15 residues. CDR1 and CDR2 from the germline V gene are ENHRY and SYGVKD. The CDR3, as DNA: TGTGCCATCAGTACCGGACTAGGGGGAAACAATGAGCAGTTCTTC. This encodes CAISTGLGGNNEQFF.

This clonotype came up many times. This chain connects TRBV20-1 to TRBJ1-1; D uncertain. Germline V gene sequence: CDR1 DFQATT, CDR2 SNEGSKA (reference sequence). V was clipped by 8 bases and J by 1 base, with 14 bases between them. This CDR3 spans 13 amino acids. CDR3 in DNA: TGCAGTCCGCGGCACATGAAGAACACTGAAGCTTTCTTT. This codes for CSPRHMKNTEAFF.

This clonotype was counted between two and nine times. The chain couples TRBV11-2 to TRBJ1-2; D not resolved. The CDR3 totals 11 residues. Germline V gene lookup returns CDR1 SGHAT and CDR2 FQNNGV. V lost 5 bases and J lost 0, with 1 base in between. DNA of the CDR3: TGTGCCAGCAGCGCTAACTATGGCTACACCTTC. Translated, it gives CASSANYGYTF.

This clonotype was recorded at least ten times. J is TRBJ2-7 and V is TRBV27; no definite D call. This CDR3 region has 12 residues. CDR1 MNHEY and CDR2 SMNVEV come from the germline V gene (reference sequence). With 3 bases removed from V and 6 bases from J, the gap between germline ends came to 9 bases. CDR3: CASSFWRGEQYF. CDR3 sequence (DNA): TGTGCCAGCAGTTTCTGGAGAGGCGAGCAGTACTTC.

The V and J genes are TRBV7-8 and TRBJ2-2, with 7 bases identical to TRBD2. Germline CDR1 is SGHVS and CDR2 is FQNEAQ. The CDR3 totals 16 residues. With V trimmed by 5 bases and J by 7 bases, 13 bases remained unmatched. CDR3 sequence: CASSRPRGGSHGELFF. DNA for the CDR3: TGTGCCAGCAGCCGACCCCGGGGCGGGAGTCACGGGGAGCTGTTTTTT.